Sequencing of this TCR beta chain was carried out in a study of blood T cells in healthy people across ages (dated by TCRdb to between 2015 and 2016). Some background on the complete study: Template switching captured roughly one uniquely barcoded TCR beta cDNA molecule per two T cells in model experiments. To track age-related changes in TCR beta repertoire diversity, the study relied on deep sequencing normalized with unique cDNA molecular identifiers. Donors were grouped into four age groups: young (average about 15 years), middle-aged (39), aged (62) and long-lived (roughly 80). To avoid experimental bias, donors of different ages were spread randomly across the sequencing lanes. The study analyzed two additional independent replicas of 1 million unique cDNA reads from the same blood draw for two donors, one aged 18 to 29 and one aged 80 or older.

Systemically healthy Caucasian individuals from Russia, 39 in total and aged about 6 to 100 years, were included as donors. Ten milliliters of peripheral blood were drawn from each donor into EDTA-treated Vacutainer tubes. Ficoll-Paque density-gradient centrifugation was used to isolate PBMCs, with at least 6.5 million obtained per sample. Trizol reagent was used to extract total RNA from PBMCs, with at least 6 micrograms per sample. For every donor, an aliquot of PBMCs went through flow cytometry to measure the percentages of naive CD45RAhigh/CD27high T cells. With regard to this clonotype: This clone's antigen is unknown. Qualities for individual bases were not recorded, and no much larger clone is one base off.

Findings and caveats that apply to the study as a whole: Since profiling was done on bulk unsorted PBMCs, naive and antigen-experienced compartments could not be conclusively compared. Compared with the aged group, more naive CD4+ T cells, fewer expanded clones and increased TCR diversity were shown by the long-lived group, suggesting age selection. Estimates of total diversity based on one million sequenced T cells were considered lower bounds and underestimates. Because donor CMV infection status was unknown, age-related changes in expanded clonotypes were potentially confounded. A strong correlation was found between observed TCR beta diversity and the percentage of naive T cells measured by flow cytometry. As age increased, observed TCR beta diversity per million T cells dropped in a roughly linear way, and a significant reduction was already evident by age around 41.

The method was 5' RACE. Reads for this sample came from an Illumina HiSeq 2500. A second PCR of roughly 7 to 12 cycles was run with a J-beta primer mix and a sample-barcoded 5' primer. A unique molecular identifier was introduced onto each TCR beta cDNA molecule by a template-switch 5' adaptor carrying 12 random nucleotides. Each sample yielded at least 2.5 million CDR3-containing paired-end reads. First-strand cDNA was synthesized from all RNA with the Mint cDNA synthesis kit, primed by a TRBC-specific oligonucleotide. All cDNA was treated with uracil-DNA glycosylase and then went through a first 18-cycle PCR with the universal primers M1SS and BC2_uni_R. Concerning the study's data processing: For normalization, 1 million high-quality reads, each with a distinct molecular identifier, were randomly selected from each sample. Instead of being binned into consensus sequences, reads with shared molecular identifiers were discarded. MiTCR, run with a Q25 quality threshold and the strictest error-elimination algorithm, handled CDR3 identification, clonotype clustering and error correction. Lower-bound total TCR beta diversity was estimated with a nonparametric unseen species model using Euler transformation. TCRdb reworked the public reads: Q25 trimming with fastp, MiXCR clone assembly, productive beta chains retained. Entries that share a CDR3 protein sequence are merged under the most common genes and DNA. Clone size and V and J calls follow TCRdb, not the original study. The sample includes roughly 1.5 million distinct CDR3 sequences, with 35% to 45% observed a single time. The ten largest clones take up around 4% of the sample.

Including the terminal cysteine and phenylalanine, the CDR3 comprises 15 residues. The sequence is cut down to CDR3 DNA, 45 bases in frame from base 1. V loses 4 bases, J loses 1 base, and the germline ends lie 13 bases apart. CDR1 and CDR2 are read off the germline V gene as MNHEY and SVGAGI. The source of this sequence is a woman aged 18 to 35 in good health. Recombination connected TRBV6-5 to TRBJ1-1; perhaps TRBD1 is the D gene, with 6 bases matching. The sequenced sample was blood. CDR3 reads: CASSSWGHANTEAFF. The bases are TGTGCCAGCAGTTCCTGGGGACACGCGAACACTGAAGCTTTCTTT.